Below, one T cell receptor beta chain is given with its context. What it recognizes is unknown. Trimming shortened V by 5 bases and J by 0 bases, and 13 bases separated the two germline ends. The CDR3 loop spans 15 amino acids. TCRdb itself ran the 5' RACE reads through MiXCR, one entry per CDR3 protein. This table holds 430,000 or so distinct CDR3 sequences, 20% to 25% found once. This entry belongs to a study of identical twins. Study-wide points: The study found that models underestimated out-of-frame TCR alpha sharing in monozygotic twins.

These same data were also listed under a study on T cells expressing NK-cell markers.

Material for sequencing was CD4+ T cells sorted from blood. The chain combines TRBV12-3 or TRBV12-4 with TRBJ1-1, with D uncertain. The sequence derives from a young woman in good health. CDR3 in amino acids: CASSPLRVMNTEAFF. In DNA, the CDR3 is TGTGCCAGCAGTCCTCTCCGGGTTATGAACACTGAAGCTTTCTTT.